Detailed here is one T cell receptor beta chain. This sample is drawn from a study of blood T cell repertoires in COVID-19. Per the original methods: Estimated nucleated cell counts came from reference gene primer amplification. The data were produced by immunoSEQ multiplex PCR, yet TCRdb's version contains in-frame clones alone and is incomplete. Clonal size and the V and J genes are those of that table, whereas D and trimming came from the DNA. This sample has roughly 290,000 clones; approximately 85% occur once, and the top ten carry 0.85% to 0.9%. This receptor was identified in a human donor with COVID-19, enrolled during active disease. The donor label of this sample is uncertain. Sequences were obtained from peripheral blood.

The CDR3 DNA reads TGCGCCAGCAGCCAGAACCCCCGGGGCGGGAGGGTTTACAATGAGCAGTTCTTC. Its translation: CASSQNPRGGRVYNEQFF. V is TRBV4-1 and J is TRBJ2-1; 9 bases line up with TRBD2. The J segment lost 4 bases and the V segment lost 3 bases, leaving 13 bases of the junction unmatched. The CDR3 spans 18 residues. Germline V lookup: CDR1 MGHRA, CDR2 YSYEKL.